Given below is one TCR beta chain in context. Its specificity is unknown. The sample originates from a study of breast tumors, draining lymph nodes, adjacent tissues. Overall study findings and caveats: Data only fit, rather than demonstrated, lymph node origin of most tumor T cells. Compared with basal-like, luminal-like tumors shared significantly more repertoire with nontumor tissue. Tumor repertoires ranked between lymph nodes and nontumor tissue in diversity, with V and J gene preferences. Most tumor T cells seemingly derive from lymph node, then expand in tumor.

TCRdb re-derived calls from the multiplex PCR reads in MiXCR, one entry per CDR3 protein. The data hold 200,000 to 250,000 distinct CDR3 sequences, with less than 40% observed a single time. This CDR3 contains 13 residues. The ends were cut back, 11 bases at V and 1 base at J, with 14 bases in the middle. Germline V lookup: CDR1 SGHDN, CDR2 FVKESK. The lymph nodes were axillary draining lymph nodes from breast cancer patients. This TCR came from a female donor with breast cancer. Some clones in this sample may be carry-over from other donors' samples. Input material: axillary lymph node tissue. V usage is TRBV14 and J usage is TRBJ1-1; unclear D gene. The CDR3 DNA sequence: TGTGCCGGCAACCCAATCTCGAACACTGAAGCTTTCTTT. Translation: CAGNPISNTEAFF.